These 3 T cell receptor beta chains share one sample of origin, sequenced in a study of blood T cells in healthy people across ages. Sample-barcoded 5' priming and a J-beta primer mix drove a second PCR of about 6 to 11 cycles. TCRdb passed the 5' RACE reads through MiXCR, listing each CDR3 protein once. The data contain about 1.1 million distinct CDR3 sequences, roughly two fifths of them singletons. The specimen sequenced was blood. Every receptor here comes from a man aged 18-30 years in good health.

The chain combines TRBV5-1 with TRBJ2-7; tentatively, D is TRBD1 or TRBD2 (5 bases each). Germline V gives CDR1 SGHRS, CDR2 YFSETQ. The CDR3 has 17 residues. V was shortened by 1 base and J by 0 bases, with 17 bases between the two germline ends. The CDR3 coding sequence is TGCGCCAGCAGCTTGCGGGGACCGTTTCAAAGCTCCTACGAGCAGTACTTC. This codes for CASSLRGPFQSSYEQYF.

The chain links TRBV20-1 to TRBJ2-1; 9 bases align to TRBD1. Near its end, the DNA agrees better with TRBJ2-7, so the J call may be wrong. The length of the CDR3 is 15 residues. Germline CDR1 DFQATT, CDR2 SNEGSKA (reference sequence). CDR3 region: CSARAEGQGYNEQYF. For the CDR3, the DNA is TGCAGTGCTAGAGCCGAGGGACAGGGATACAATGAGCAGTACTTC.

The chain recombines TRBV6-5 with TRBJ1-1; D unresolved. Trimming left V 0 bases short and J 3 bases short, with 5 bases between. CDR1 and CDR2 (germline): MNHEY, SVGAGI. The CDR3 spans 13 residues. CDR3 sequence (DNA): TGTGCCAGCAGTTACTCGGCGGACACTGAAGCTTTCTTT. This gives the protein CASSYSADTEAFF.